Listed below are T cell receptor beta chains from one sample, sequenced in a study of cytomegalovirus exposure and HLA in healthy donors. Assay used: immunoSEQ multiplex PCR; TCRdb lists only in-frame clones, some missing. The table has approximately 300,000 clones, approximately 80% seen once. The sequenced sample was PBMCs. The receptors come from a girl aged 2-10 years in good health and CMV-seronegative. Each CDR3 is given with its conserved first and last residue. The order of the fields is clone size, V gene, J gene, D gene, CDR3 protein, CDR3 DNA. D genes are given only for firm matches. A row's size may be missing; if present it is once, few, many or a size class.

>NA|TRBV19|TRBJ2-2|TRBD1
CATRGKNTGELFF
TGTGCCACCAGGGGGAAGAACACCGGGGAGCTGTTTTTT
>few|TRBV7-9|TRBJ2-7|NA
CASTRDRTGPEQYF
TGTGCCAGCACACGTGATCGAACAGGGCCCGAGCAGTACTTC
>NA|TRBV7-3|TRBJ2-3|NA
CASSGGGTDTQYF
TGTGCCAGCAGCGGCGGGGGCACAGATACGCAGTATTTT
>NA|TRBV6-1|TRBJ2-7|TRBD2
CASSDHPSGSDEQYF
TGTGCCAGCAGTGATCATCCTAGCGGGAGCGACGAGCAGTACTTC
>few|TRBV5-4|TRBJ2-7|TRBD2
CASSLISSGGPYEQYF
TGTGCCAGCAGCTTGATTTCTAGCGGGGGGCCCTACGAGCAGTACTTC
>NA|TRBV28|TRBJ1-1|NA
CASTLGQVNTEAFF
TGCGCCAGCACCTTGGGGCAGGTGAACACTGAAGCTTTCTTT
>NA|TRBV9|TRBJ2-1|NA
CASSPPPGLLINNEQFF
TGTGCCAGCAGCCCACCTCCGGGACTCCTAATTAACAATGAGCAGTTCTTC
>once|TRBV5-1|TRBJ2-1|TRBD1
CASSAGTGVFNEQFF
TGCGCCAGCAGCGCGGGGACAGGGGTTTTCAATGAGCAGTTCTTC
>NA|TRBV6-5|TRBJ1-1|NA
CASSANGSAFF
TGTGCCAGCAGTGCTAATGGTTCCGCTTTCTTT
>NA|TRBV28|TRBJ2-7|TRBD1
CASSFVRQGEYF
TGTGCCAGCAGTTTCGTCAGACAGGGGGAGTACTTC
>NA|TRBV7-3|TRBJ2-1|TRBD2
CASSLNAGGYNEQFF
TGTGCCAGCAGCTTAAACGCGGGGGGCTACAATGAGCAGTTCTTC
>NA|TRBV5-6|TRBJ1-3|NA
CASSLGQGLGNTIYF
TGTGCCAGCAGCTTGGGGCAGGGACTTGGAAACACCATATATTTT
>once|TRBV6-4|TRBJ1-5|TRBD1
CASRDGTASNQPQHF
TGTGCCAGCAGAGACGGGACAGCGAGCAATCAGCCCCAGCATTTT
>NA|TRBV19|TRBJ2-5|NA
CASSTTGRETQYF
TGTGCCAGTAGTACCACAGGGCGGGAGACCCAGTACTTC
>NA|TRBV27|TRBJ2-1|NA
CASSSPGDEQFF
TGTGCCAGCAGTTCTCCGGGGGATGAGCAGTTCTTC
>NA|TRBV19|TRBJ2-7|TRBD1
CASSSRDRNPYEQYF
TGTGCCAGTTCCTCCCGGGACAGAAATCCCTACGAGCAGTACTTC
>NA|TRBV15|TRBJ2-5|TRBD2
CATSRKGGLAGFAETQYF
TGTGCCACCAGCAGAAAAGGGGGTTTAGCGGGGTTTGCGGAGACCCAGTACTTC
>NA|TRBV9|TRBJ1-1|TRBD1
CASSADRMNTEAFF
TGTGCCAGCAGCGCGGACAGGATGAACACTGAAGCTTTCTTT
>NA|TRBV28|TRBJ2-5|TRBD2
CASRGGDETQYF
TGTGCCAGCAGGGGAGGGGATGAGACCCAGTACTTC
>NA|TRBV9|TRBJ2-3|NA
CASSVGPLPTDTQYF
TGTGCCAGCAGCGTAGGGCCCCTCCCCACAGATACGCAGTATTTT
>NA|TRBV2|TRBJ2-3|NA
CARDYLGTQYF
TGTGCCAGGGACTATTTGGGAACGCAGTATTTT
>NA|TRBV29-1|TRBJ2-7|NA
CSGEISGYEQYF
TGCAGCGGGGAGATTAGCGGCTACGAGCAGTACTTC
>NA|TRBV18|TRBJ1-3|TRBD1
CASFGGGVKPGGNTIYF
TGTGCCAGCTTTGGAGGGGGCGTCAAACCAGGAGGAAACACCATATATTTT
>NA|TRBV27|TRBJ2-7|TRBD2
CASSLGGLRDEQYF
TGTGCCAGCAGTTTGGGAGGGCTCAGGGACGAGCAGTACTTC
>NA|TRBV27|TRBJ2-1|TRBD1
CASSLWTGASEQFF
TGTGCCAGCAGTTTATGGACAGGGGCTAGTGAGCAGTTCTTC
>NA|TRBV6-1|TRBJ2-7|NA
CASSGWAFRRYEQYF
TGTGCCAGCTCTGGCTGGGCCTTCCGTCGATACGAGCAGTACTTC
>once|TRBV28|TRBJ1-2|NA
CASSLPSTGQGGYTF
TGTGCCAGCAGTCTCCCATCTACAGGGCAGGGTGGCTACACCTTC
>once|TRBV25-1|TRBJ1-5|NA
CASSEWSGVQPQHF
TGTGCCAGCAGTGAATGGTCAGGGGTTCAGCCCCAGCATTTT
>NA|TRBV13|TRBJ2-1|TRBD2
CAGGSGRGYNEQFF
TGTGCCGGCGGTAGCGGGAGGGGGTACAATGAGCAGTTCTTC
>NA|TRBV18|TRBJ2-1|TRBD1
CASFEQGSSYNEQFF
TGTGCCAGCTTCGAACAGGGGAGCTCCTACAATGAGCAGTTCTTC
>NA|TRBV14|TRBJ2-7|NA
CASSRYYEQYF
TGTGCCAGCAGCCGGTACTACGAGCAGTACTTC
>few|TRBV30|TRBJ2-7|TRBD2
CAWKSWGSGTTYEQYF
TGTGCCTGGAAGAGTTGGGGAAGCGGGACTACCTACGAGCAGTACTTC
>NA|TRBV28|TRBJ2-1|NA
CASSFRRGNEQFF
TGTGCCAGCAGTTTCAGGCGGGGAAATGAGCAGTTCTTC
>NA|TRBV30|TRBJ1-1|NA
CACKNTEAFF
TGTGCCTGCAAGAACACTGAAGCTTTCTTT
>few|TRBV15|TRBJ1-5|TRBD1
CATRAGGSNQPQHF
TGTGCCACCAGAGCAGGGGGTAGCAATCAGCCCCAGCATTTT
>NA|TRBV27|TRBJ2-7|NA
CASSLGDVVAPGVYEQYF
TGTGCCAGCAGTTTGGGAGATGTAGTCGCCCCCGGGGTATACGAGCAGTACTTC
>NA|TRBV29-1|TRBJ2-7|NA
CSVGGDGAAGEQYF
TGCAGCGTTGGGGGCGACGGGGCCGCGGGGGAGCAGTACTTC
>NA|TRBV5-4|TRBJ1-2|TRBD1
CASSFWTGYGYTF
TGTGCCAGCAGCTTCTGGACAGGCTATGGCTACACCTTC
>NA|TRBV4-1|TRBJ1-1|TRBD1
CASSQFGGQGRGNTEAFF
TGCGCCAGCAGCCAATTTGGGGGACAGGGAAGGGGGAACACTGAAGCTTTCTTT
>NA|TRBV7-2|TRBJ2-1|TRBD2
CASSPLGLAGGLRYEQFF
TGTGCCAGCAGCCCCCTCGGGCTAGCGGGGGGGCTTAGGTATGAGCAGTTCTTC
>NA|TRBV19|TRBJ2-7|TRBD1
CASSLAGQGTYEQYF
TGTGCCAGTAGCCTTGCGGGACAGGGTACCTACGAGCAGTACTTC
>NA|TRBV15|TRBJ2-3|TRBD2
CATRRPSGNPDTQYF
TGTGCCACCCGCCGACCTAGCGGGAATCCAGATACGCAGTATTTT
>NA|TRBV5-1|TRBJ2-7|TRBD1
CASSFFGTGKVGYEQYF
TGCGCCAGCAGCTTTTTCGGGACAGGTAAAGTGGGGTACGAGCAGTACTTC